Detailed here is one T cell receptor beta chain. This sample was included in a study of shared clonotypes between healthy human individuals. CDR1 LNHDA and CDR2 SQIVND come from the germline V gene (reference sequence). Between the trimmed V and J ends, which lost 3 bases and 1 base, there was a span of 16 bases. CDR3 length: 17 amino acids. Measured with immunoSEQ multiplex PCR; TCRdb has only the in-frame clones, and not every one. The profile shows hundreds of thousands of clones, about 96% of them singletons. This clonotype was obtained from a woman aged 25 to 45 in good health. The sequencing sample was made of naive CD4+ T cells sorted from blood. Subset described: CD45RA+ positively selected. The chain recombines TRBV19 with TRBJ1-5; tentatively, D is TRBD1 (5 bases). CDR3 loop: CASSISQGGKSNQPQHF. The CDR3 coding sequence is TGTGCCAGTAGTATTTCCCAGGGTGGAAAAAGCAATCAGCCCCAGCATTTT.